The clone carrying this T cell receptor beta chain has only a few counts. No antigen is known for it. With 1 base clipped from V and 10 bases from J, the junction kept 18 bases outside the gene matches. The CDR3 loop spans 17 amino acids. The germline CDR1 and CDR2 sequences are DFQATT and SNEGSKA (reference sequence). Samples had at least 7 million PBMCs isolated from them. A second PCR, run for 7 to 11 cycles, used a sample-barcoded 5' primer plus a J-beta primer mix. TCRdb recomputed calls from the 5' RACE reads with MiXCR, one row per CDR3 protein. The table has almost 550,000 distinct CDR3 sequences, approximately 25% seen once. This record comes from a study of blood T cells in healthy people across ages. Study-wide results and caveats: Fewer expanded clones and more diversity marked long-lived versus aged donors.

These data were also filed under a second study, of T cells of mothers and their children. This second study says: Every mother supplied over 9.5 million TCR beta CDR3 reads and every child 2.5 million to 3.5 million.

V is TRBV20-1 and J is TRBJ2-1; 8 nucleotides align to TRBD2. The sequence derives from a boy between 10 and 17 years old in good health. Sequences were obtained from blood. In DNA form, the CDR3 reads TGCAGTGCTAGAGCCCGGCATACCGGGACTAGGTCCTGGGAGCAGTTCTTC. It codes for CSARARHTGTRSWEQFF.